The 31 T cell receptor beta chains below come from one sample, sequenced in a study of blood T cell repertoires in COVID-19. Sequenced by immunoSEQ multiplex PCR; TCRdb stores in-frame clones only, minus some. Altogether 150,000 to 200,000 clones are present, roughly nine tenths being singletons, with the ten largest covering roughly 4.1%. The sample taken for sequencing was peripheral blood. These receptor sequences come from an older woman with acute or convalescent COVID-19.

The rearrangement links TRBV5-4 to TRBJ2-7, with 9 bases matching TRBD1. The V and J ends lost 4 bases and 6 bases, in that order; junction bases with no gene match: 8. Germline V lookup: CDR1 SGHNT, CDR2 YYREEE (reference sequence). The CDR3 loop spans 14 amino acids. CDR3 sequence reads: CASSRRDRASEQYF. CDR3 nucleotide sequence: TGTGCCAGCAGCCGACGGGACAGGGCCTCCGAGCAGTACTTC.

The V gene is TRBV7-2, the J gene TRBJ2-5, with a weak D call TRBD2 (5 bases). CDR3 size: 14 residues. V shed 5 bases and J shed 4 bases, with 14 bases lying between them. CDR1 SGHTA and CDR2 FQGNSA come from the germline V gene. The CDR3 DNA reads as TGTGCCAGCAGCCCCCCCTATCGGGGAGAGACCCAGTACTTC. Its protein is CASSPPYRGETQYF.

The V gene is TRBV5-1, the J gene TRBJ2-7, with TRBD1 as a possible D gene (6 bases). This CDR3 has 14 residues. Germline-derived CDR1 and CDR2 are SGHRS and YFSETQ. V was trimmed by 3 bases and J by 3 bases, leaving 13 bases between them. The CDR3 nucleotides are TGCGCCAGCAGCTATGGGACAAACAACTACGAGCAGTACTTC. Its translation is CASSYGTNNYEQYF. The full variable domain, rest sourced from reference TRBV5-1 and TRBJ2-7, is KAGVTQTPRYLIKTRGQQVTLSCSPISGHRSVSWYQQTPGQGLQFLFEYFSETQRNKGNFPGRFSGRQFSNSRSEMNVSTLELGDSALYLCASSYGTNNYEQYFGPGTRLTVT.

The chain carries TRBV19 and TRBJ2-7; D is unresolved. Germline lookup yields CDR1 LNHDA and CDR2 SQIVND (reference sequence). Trimming removed 1 base from V and 6 bases from J, with 13 bases in between. This CDR3 is built from 14 residues. The CDR3 is CASSIGTPSGEQYF. The CDR3 DNA follows: TGTGCCAGTAGTATAGGCACTCCTTCTGGCGAGCAGTACTTC.

The rearrangement uses TRBV19 and TRBJ2-2; 11 positions agree with TRBD2. This CDR3 spans 14 amino acids. Looked up from germline, CDR1 is LNHDA and CDR2 is SQIVND (reference sequence). The trim removed 9 bases at V and 7 bases at J, leaving 7 bases unmatched. CDR3 residues: CASRLAGSNGELFF. In nucleotides, the CDR3 is TGTGCCAGCAGACTAGCGGGGTCGAACGGGGAGCTGTTTTTT. Filled out from reference TRBV19 and TRBJ2-2, the complete variable domain reads DGGITQSPKYLFRKEGQNVTLSCEQNLNHDAMYWYRQDPGQGLRLIYYSQIVNDFQKGDIAEGYSVSREKKESFPLTVTSAQKNPTAFYLCASRLAGSNGELFFGEGSRLTVL.

The CDR3, as DNA: TGTGCCAGCAGTTTAAGCGGGAGAGGTGCCGGGGAGCTGTTTTTT. This codes for CASSLSGRGAGELFF. The chain couples TRBV27 to TRBJ2-2; 8 nucleotides match TRBD2. After removal of 2 bases from V and 6 bases from J, the junction contained 5 bases not matched to a gene. The CDR3 is 15 residues long. Per the germline V gene, CDR1 is MNHEY and CDR2 is SMNVEV (reference sequence).

The chain links TRBV5-1 to TRBJ1-6; D gene uncertain. CDR1 and CDR2 from the germline V gene are SGHRS and YFSETQ. The CDR3 is 13 amino acids. Trimming cost V 3 bases and J 14 bases, with 15 bases left between them. The CDR3, as DNA: TGCGCCAGCAGCTCTCGCGAGGGCGCGTCCCTCCACTTT. Amino acid sequence: CASSSREGASLHF. The full variable domain, its missing parts supplied by reference TRBV5-1 and TRBJ1-6, is KAGVTQTPRYLIKTRGQQVTLSCSPISGHRSVSWYQQTPGQGLQFLFEYFSETQRNKGNFPGRFSGRQFSNSRSEMNVSTLELGDSALYLCASSSREGASLHFGNGTRLTVT.

This clone has a single count. The J gene is TRBJ1-3, the V gene TRBV6-5, with 8 bases matching TRBD1. V dropped 5 bases and J dropped 7; count of bases not matched to a gene: 7. The CDR3 consists of 14 residues. The germline gives CDR1 MNHEY, CDR2 SVGAGI. The DNA for the CDR3 is TGTGCCAGCAGTCCCCAGGGGGCGCGGAACACCATATATTTT. It translates to CASSPQGARNTIYF.

The chain combines TRBV7-8 with TRBJ1-3, with TRBD1 as a possible D gene (6 bases). The ends were cut back, 2 bases at V and 3 bases at J, with 14 bases in the middle. The V gene's germline CDR1 is SGHVS and CDR2 FQNEAQ. This CDR3 region has 16 residues. The CDR3 DNA reads TGTGCCAGCAGCTTATCGGGGGGCTGGGGTGGAAACACCATATATTTT. Protein: CASSLSGGWGGNTIYF. The full variable domain, with the rest looked up from reference TRBV7-8 and TRBJ1-3, is GAGVSQSPRYKVAKRGQDVALRCDPISGHVSLFWYQQALGQGPEFLTYFQNEAQLDKSGLPSDRFFAERPEGSVSTLKIQRTQQEDSAVYLCASSLSGGWGGNTIYFGEGSWLTVV.

The chain's CDR3 is CASSPLGQEGSTIYF. The CDR3 DNA is TGTGCCAGCTCACCACTTGGCCAGGAGGGTAGCACCATATATTTT. The chain couples TRBV18 to TRBJ1-3, with D unclear. V gave up 1 base and J gave up 9 bases, with 16 bases separating them. The CDR3 spans 15 residues. Germline values: CDR1 KGHSH, CDR2 LQKENI.

For the CDR3, the DNA is TGTGCCAGTAGTGGGGTAGCGGTCGTCACAGATACGCAGTATTTT. This codes for CASSGVAVVTDTQYF. This chain connects TRBV19 to TRBJ2-3, with a weak D call TRBD2 (6 bases). From germline, CDR1 is LNHDA and CDR2 SQIVND (reference sequence). Between the trimmed V and J ends, which lost 5 bases and 2 bases, there was a span of 14 bases. This CDR3 region has 15 residues.

The chain recombines TRBV4-3 with TRBJ2-2; maybe TRBD1 (6 bases). The CDR3 covers 15 residues. The germline CDR1 and CDR2 sequences are LGHNA and YSLEER. Trimming pared 0 bases from V and 8 bases from J, leaving 13 bases between. The CDR3 region is CASSQDIRGEGELFF. CDR3 nucleotide sequence: TGCGCCAGCAGCCAAGATATCAGGGGTGAGGGGGAGCTGTTTTTT.

The chain recombines TRBV5-8 with TRBJ1-5; the D is unclear. V was clipped by 3 bases and J by 4 bases, with 2 bases between them. This CDR3 comprises 11 residues. CDR1 is SGHTS and CDR2 is YDEGEE in the germline V gene. The CDR3 nucleotides read TGTGCCAGCAGCTCAAATCAGCCCCAGCATTTT. This codes for CASSSNQPQHF.

The genes are TRBV30 and TRBJ1-5; no definite D call. Germline CDR1 reads GTSNPN; CDR2 reads SVGIG (reference sequence). V lost 4 bases and J 2 bases, leaving 15 bases between the germline ends. The CDR3 is 15 amino acids. As DNA, the CDR3 is TGTGCCTGGAAGAGCGTGTTTACGGGCAATCAGCCCCAGCATTTT. Translated, it gives CAWKSVFTGNQPQHF.

This chain links TRBV6-6 with TRBJ1-1; D is possibly TRBD1 (6 bases). The ends were cut back, 6 bases at V and 3 bases at J, with 14 bases in the middle. There are 14 residues in the CDR3. Germline lookup yields CDR1 MNHNY and CDR2 SVGAGI (reference sequence). CDR3 sequence: CASRKGGRDTEAFF. CDR3 in DNA: TGTGCCAGCAGGAAAGGGGGAAGGGACACTGAAGCTTTCTTT.

Comment on this clone: This specimen includes other DNA sequences encoding the same CDR3. V is TRBV2 and J is TRBJ2-7; TRBD1 matches at 9 bases. This CDR3 has 15 amino acids. J gave up 5 bases and V 3 bases, and 8 bases lay outside the gene matches. The germline CDR1 and CDR2 sequences are SNHLY and FYNNEI. CDR3 sequence reads: CASSDPGQGIDEQYF. CDR3 bases: TGTGCCAGCAGTGACCCGGGACAGGGTATCGACGAGCAGTACTTC.

This sequence joins TRBV7-2 and TRBJ2-7; 11 nucleotides match TRBD2. Germline lookup yields CDR1 SGHTA and CDR2 FQGNSA. The junction had 4 bases not matched to a gene; V was cut back by 1 base and J by 2 bases. This CDR3 spans 16 amino acids. In DNA form, the CDR3 reads TGTGCCAGCAGCTTAGGTACTAGCGGGGGAGCCTACGAGCAGTACTTC. Its translation: CASSLGTSGGAYEQYF.

The rearrangement joins TRBV6-2 or TRBV6-3 to TRBJ1-2; D is ambiguous. Looked up from germline, CDR1 is MNHEY and CDR2 is SVGEGT. This CDR3 spans 15 amino acids. Trimming cost V 4 bases and J 0 bases, with 12 bases left between them. CDR3 in amino acids: CASSSPSRTNYGYTF. CDR3 bases: TGTGCCAGCAGTTCTCCCAGCAGGACTAACTATGGCTACACCTTC.

This clone was seen once. The chain carries TRBV28 and TRBJ1-5; D not certain. The ends were cut back, 5 bases at V and 2 bases at J, with 16 bases in the middle. The CDR3 is made up of 16 amino acids. Per germline, CDR1 MDHEN and CDR2 SYDVKM. The DNA for the CDR3 is TGTGCCAGCAGTCCGCCTCGGGATTGGGGCAATCAGCCCCAGCATTTT. This gives the protein CASSPPRDWGNQPQHF.

V is TRBV18 and J is TRBJ1-2; 7 positions agree with TRBD1. V was pared by 6 bases and J by 3 bases, with 10 bases of the junction left unmatched. The V gene's germline CDR1 is KGHSH and CDR2 LQKENI. The CDR3 contains 15 residues. DNA for the CDR3: TGTGCCAGCTCCCCCGAAGCAGGGGGAGACTATGGCTACACCTTC. It is translated as CASSPEAGGDYGYTF.

This clone occurred once. This chain connects TRBV20-1 to TRBJ1-4; D unresolved. CDR1 is DFQATT and CDR2 is SNEGSKA in the germline V gene (reference sequence). Trimming removed 3 bases from V and 0 bases from J, with 5 bases in between. This CDR3 is 13 amino acids long. The CDR3 sequence: CSASSTTNEKLFF. The CDR3 bases are TGCAGTGCTAGTTCAACAACTAATGAAAAACTGTTTTTT.

V and J are TRBV6-5 and TRBJ1-1; D uncertain. Germline-derived CDR1 and CDR2 are MNHEY and SVGAGI. The CDR3 sequence is 12 residues long. Trimming left V 6 bases short and J 0 bases short, with 5 bases between. The CDR3 loop is CASSTVNTEAFF. The CDR3 coding sequence is TGTGCCAGCAGCACAGTGAACACTGAAGCTTTCTTT.

The V gene is TRBV10-3, the J gene TRBJ1-5; TRBD1 matches 7 bases. Per the germline V gene, CDR1 is ENHRY and CDR2 is SYGVKD. The CDR3 extends over 14 amino acids. With V trimmed by 0 bases and J by 6 bases, 2 bases remained unmatched. For the CDR3, the DNA is TGTGCCATCAGTGAGTCGACAGGGTCTCAGCCCCAGCATTTT. Its translation is CAISESTGSQPQHF.

The rearrangement uses TRBV5-5 and TRBJ1-1, with 10 bases identical to TRBD1. V shed 4 bases, J shed 4 bases, and the junction held 4 bases outside the gene matches. In germline, CDR1 is SGHKS, CDR2 YYEKEE (reference sequence). The CDR3 length is 14 residues. CDR3 in amino acids: CASSEGTGATEAFF. In nucleotides, the CDR3 is TGTGCCAGCAGCGAAGGGACAGGGGCCACTGAAGCTTTCTTT.

The rearrangement uses TRBV28 and TRBJ1-4; TRBD1 is a possible D gene (5 bases). The CDR3 is made up of 16 amino acids. Per the germline V gene, CDR1 is MDHEN and CDR2 is SYDVKM. Trimming shortened V by 3 bases and J by 0 bases, and 11 bases separated the two germline ends. CDR3 region: CASSFRLTATNEKLFF. For the CDR3, the DNA is TGTGCCAGCAGTTTTCGCCTGACAGCAACTAATGAAAAACTGTTTTTT. Drawing the rest from reference TRBV28 and TRBJ1-4, the complete variable domain is DVKVTQSSRYLVKRTGEKVFLECVQDMDHENMFWYRQDPGLGLRLIYFSYDVKMKEKGDIPEGYSVSREKKERFSLILESASTNQTSMYLCASSFRLTATNEKLFFGSGTQLSVL.

J is TRBJ1-5 and V is TRBV28; no clear D. V was clipped by 7 bases and J by 3 bases, with 13 bases between them. The germline gives CDR1 MDHEN, CDR2 SYDVKM. The CDR3 has 14 amino acids. CDR3 sequence (DNA): TGTGCCAGCACCCCCGGGGTTCTCAATCAGCCCCAGCATTTT. Amino acids: CASTPGVLNQPQHF. Full variable domain (missing parts from reference TRBV28 and TRBJ1-5): DVKVTQSSRYLVKRTGEKVFLECVQDMDHENMFWYRQDPGLGLRLIYFSYDVKMKEKGDIPEGYSVSREKKERFSLILESASTNQTSMYLCASTPGVLNQPQHFGDGTRLSIL.

The chain joins TRBV29-1 to TRBJ2-3; 9 nucleotides agree with TRBD2. V dropped 6 bases and J dropped 2; count of bases not matched to a gene: 9. The germline gives CDR1 SQVTM, CDR2 ANQGSEA. This CDR3 comprises 15 residues. The CDR3, as DNA: TGCAGCGTGCGGGAGACTAGCGGAGACACAGATACGCAGTATTTT. The encoded protein is CSVRETSGDTDTQYF.

The V call is TRBV4-3, the J call TRBJ2-3; possibly TRBD1 for D (6 bases). Trimming removed 0 bases from V and 0 bases from J, with 13 bases in between. Germline values: CDR1 LGHNA, CDR2 YSLEER. The CDR3 is 17 residues long. CDR3 amino acids: CASSQDFGQTSTDTQYF. CDR3 DNA sequence: TGCGCCAGCAGCCAAGATTTTGGACAGACTAGCACAGATACGCAGTATTTT.

The gene calls are TRBV10-3 and TRBJ1-4, with 9 bases lining up with TRBD1. The germline gives CDR1 ENHRY, CDR2 SYGVKD. This CDR3 is built from 14 residues. The ends lost 6 bases at V and 7 bases at J; junction bases unmatched: 6. The CDR3: CAISPGQGFEKLFF. The CDR3 region has the DNA TGTGCCATCAGCCCGGGACAGGGTTTTGAAAAACTGTTTTTT.

The V call is TRBV6-2 or TRBV6-3, the J call TRBJ2-6, with a weak D call TRBD1 (5 bases). Germline CDR1 is MNHEY and CDR2 is SVGEGT. This CDR3 has 18 residues. V lost 2 bases and J lost 0, with 14 bases in between. CDR3 sequence reads: CASSYGPNRSSGANVLTF. The CDR3 DNA follows: TGTGCCAGCAGTTACGGCCCAAACAGGTCCTCTGGGGCCAACGTCCTGACTTTC.

V and J are TRBV14 and TRBJ2-1; D call uncertain. Germline-derived CDR1 and CDR2 are SGHDN and FVKESK. CDR3 length: 13 amino acids. Trimming took 5 bases from V and 10 from J, leaving 15 bases between them. The chain's CDR3 is CASSSTEGREQFF. CDR3 bases: TGTGCCAGCAGCTCTACAGAAGGTCGAGAGCAGTTCTTC.